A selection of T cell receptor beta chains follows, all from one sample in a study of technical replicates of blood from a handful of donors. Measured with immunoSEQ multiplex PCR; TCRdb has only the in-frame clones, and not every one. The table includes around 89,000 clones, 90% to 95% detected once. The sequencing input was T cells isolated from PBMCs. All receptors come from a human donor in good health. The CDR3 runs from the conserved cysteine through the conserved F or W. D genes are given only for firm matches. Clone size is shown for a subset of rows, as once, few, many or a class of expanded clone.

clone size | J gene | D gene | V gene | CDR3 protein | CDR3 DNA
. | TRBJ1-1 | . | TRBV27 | CASSELEGYTEAFF | TGTGCCAGCTCAGAACTAGAGGGTTACACTGAAGCTTTCTTT
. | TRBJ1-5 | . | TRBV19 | CASSLLQGETGNQPQHF | TGTGCCAGTAGTCTTCTTCAGGGTGAAACGGGCAATCAGCCCCAGCATTTT
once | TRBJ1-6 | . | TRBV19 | CASSIGAKAGNSPLHF | TGTGCCAGTAGTATAGGGGCAAAGGCGGGTAATTCACCCCTCCACTTT
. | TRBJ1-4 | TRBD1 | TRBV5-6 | CASSLGQGSEKLFF | TGTGCCAGCAGCTTGGGACAGGGAAGCGAAAAACTGTTTTTT
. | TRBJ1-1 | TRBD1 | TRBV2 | CASSEGPGGFNTEAFF | TGTGCCAGCAGTGAAGGGCCAGGGGGTTTTAACACTGAAGCTTTCTTT
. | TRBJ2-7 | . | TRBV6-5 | CASSYSFGAYEQYF | TGTGCCAGCAGTTACTCGTTCGGGGCCTACGAGCAGTACTTC
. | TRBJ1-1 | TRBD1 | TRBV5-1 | CASSLGQPNTEAFF | TGCGCCAGCAGCCTGGGACAGCCGAACACTGAAGCTTTCTTT
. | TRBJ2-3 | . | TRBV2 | CASRRLDTQYF | TGTGCCAGCCGTCGGTTAGATACGCAGTATTTT
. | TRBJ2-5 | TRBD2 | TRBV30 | CAWTSGGEETQYF | TGTGCCTGGACGTCGGGGGGTGAAGAGACCCAGTACTTC
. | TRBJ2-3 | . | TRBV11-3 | CASSLARRRLGSDTQYF | TGTGCCAGCAGCTTAGCCCGGAGGAGGTTAGGTTCGGATACGCAGTATTTT
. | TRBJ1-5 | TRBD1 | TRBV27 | CASQGASGNQPQHF | TGTGCCAGTCAGGGGGCTTCGGGCAATCAGCCCCAGCATTTT
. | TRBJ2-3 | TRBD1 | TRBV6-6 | CASTGTGDTDTQYF | TGTGCCAGTACCGGGACAGGGGACACAGATACGCAGTATTTT
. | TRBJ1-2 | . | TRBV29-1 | CSAMTQYDYGYTF | TGCAGCGCCATGACACAGTATGACTATGGCTACACCTTC
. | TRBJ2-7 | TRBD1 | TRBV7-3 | CASSLIPGTAYEQYF | TGTGCCAGCAGCTTAATCCCGGGGACAGCCTACGAGCAGTACTTC
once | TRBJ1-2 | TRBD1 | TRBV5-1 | CASSLGTGRFDGYTF | TGCGCCAGCAGCTTGGGGACAGGGCGGTTTGATGGCTACACCTTC
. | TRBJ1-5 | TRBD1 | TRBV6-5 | CASSLKWTGGPQPQHF | TGTGCCAGCAGTTTAAAGTGGACAGGGGGCCCTCAGCCCCAGCATTTT
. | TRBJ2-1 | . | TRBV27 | CASSAPASYEQFF | TGTGCCAGCAGCGCCCCCGCTAGCTATGAGCAGTTCTTC
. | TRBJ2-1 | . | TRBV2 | CAIGGRRQFF | TGTGCCATCGGAGGGAGAAGACAGTTCTTC
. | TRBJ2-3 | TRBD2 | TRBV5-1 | CASSSGLHSTDTQYF | TGCGCCAGCAGCTCGGGACTACATAGCACAGATACGCAGTATTTT
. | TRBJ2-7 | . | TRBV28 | CASSLTGTLYEQYF | TGTGCCAGCAGTCTTACCGGGACACTTTACGAGCAGTACTTC
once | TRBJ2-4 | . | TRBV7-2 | CASSFGPGENIQYF | TGTGCCAGCAGCTTTGGACCGGGGGAAAACATTCAGTACTTC
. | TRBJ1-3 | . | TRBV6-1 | CASGKLGAGNTIYF | TGTGCCAGCGGTAAACTAGGCGCTGGAAACACCATATATTTT
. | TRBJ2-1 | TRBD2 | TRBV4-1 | CASTDLAGIQQFF | TGCGCCAGCACCGACCTAGCGGGAATTCAGCAGTTCTTC
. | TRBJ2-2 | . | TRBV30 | CAWRSRLLRGTGELFF | TGTGCCTGGCGCTCCCGCCTCCTAAGAGGCACCGGGGAGCTGTTTTTT
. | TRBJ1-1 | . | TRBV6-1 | CASNSGGEGETEAFF | TGTGCCAGCAATAGTGGCGGGGAAGGAGAGACTGAAGCTTTCTTT
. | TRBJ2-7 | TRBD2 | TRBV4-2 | CASSPRGSGAYEQYF | TGTGCCAGCAGCCCACGGGGTAGCGGGGCCTACGAGCAGTACTTC
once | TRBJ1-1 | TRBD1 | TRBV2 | CASRSPTGQMNTEAFF | TGTGCCAGCAGATCTCCTACGGGACAGATGAACACTGAAGCTTTCTTT
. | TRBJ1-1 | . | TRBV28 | CASSLQISEAFF | TGTGCCAGCAGTTTACAGATCTCTGAAGCTTTCTTT
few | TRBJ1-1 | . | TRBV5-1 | CASSPGTGAEAFF | TGCGCCAGCAGCCCTGGTACAGGTGCTGAAGCTTTCTTT
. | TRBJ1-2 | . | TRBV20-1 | CSASRPLGYTF | TGCAGTGCTAGTCGTCCTCTAGGCTACACCTTC
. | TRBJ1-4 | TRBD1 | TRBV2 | CASSTRQGARDEKLFF | TGTGCCAGCAGTACACGACAGGGGGCTCGGGATGAAAAACTGTTTTTT
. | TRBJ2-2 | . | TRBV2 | CASSEVRLGELFF | TGTGCCAGCAGTGAAGTCAGGCTCGGGGAGCTGTTTTTT
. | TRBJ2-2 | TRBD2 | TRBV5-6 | CASSWRGASSGYGELFF | TGTGCCAGCAGTTGGCGGGGGGCTTCCTCTGGGTACGGGGAGCTGTTTTTT
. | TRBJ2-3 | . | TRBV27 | CASSVRSDSSTDTQYF | TGTGCCAGCAGTGTCCGAAGCGACTCTAGCACAGATACGCAGTATTTT
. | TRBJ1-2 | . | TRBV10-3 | CAISDPGEVNEEGYYGYTF | TGTGCCATCAGTGACCCCGGGGAGGTGAATGAGGAGGGTTACTATGGCTACACCTTC
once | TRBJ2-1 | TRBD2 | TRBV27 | CASRDSGRTNNEQFF | TGTGCCAGCAGGGATAGCGGGAGGACAAACAATGAGCAGTTCTTC
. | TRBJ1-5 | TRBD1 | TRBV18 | CASSTDRANQPQHF | TGTGCCAGCTCAACAGACAGGGCAAATCAGCCCCAGCATTTT
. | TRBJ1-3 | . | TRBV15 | CATRGVGNTIYF | TGTGCCACCAGAGGGGTCGGAAACACCATATATTTT
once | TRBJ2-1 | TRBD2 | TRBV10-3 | CAIRTSGPSYNEQFF | TGTGCCATCAGGACTAGCGGGCCATCCTACAATGAGCAGTTCTTC
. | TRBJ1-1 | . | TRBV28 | CASSFVGGAFF | TGTGCCAGCAGTTTCGTAGGAGGAGCTTTCTTT
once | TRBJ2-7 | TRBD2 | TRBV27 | CASSLDGLAGGPSSYEQYF | TGTGCCAGCAGTTTAGACGGACTAGCGGGAGGGCCGAGCTCCTACGAGCAGTACTTC
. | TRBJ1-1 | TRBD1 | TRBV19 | CASSATGGTEAFF | TGTGCCAGTAGTGCGACAGGGGGAACTGAAGCTTTCTTT
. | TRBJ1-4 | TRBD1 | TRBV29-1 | CSVLEAGTGAEKLFF | TGCAGCGTTCTAGAGGCCGGGACAGGCGCGGAAAAACTGTTTTTT
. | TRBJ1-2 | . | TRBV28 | CASSSSAGAPESYGYTF | TGTGCCAGCAGTTCGAGTGCAGGGGCCCCCGAAAGCTATGGCTACACCTTC
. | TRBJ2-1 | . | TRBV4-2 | CASSQEAGQHNEQFF | TGTGCCAGCAGCCAAGAGGCAGGCCAGCACAATGAGCAGTTCTTC
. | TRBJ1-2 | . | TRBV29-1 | CSALGGGEAGYTF | TGCAGCGCCCTAGGGGGAGGGGAAGCTGGCTACACCTTC